This T cell receptor (beta chain) was captured by sequencing in a study of blood T cell repertoires in COVID-19. Study-level background: Researchers got acute and convalescent COVID-19 samples from the United States, Italy and Spain. The cDNA or gDNA used as material had been derived from T cells, B-cell-depleted T cells, or PBMCs.

V lost 9 bases to trimming and J lost 3 bases; unmatched junction nucleotides: 6. This CDR3 comprises 13 residues. The study assigned cohorts using participant-reported clinical history. Only in-frame clones appear in the TCRdb table, and some are missing; sequencing was by immunoSEQ multiplex PCR. The table shows under 450,000 clones, with roughly nine tenths occurring only once. The chain employs TRBV12-3 or TRBV12-4 and TRBJ2-5, with TRBD1 identical over 8 bases. This clonotype originated in a woman in her forties who had been exposed to COVID-19. The sequenced sample consisted of PBMCs or T cells enriched from blood (not recorded which). CDR3: CASLTGVEETQYF. CDR3 coding DNA: TGTGCCAGTCTGACAGGGGTGGAAGAGACCCAGTACTTC.